Following are 32 T cell receptor beta chains from one sample sequenced in a study of blood T cells in healthy people across ages. Through a sample-barcoded 5' primer and a J-beta primer mix, a second PCR was run for roughly 7 to 11 cycles. Using its own MiXCR run on the 5' RACE reads, TCRdb lists one record per CDR3 protein. The table has over 750,000 distinct CDR3 sequences, 25% seen once. The data were also submitted as part of a second study, on T cells of mothers and their children.

Source material: blood. These receptors were obtained from a boy aged 5-17 years in good health.

This clonotype was seen only a few times. The V call is TRBV29-1, the J call TRBJ2-5; 11 bases fit TRBD2. The V segment lost 4 bases and the J segment 2 bases; nucleotides outside the gene matches: 9. CDR1 and CDR2 (germline): SQVTM, ANQGSEA. The CDR3 is made up of 16 amino acids. CDR3 sequence reads: CSVALTSGRRQETQYF. Written as DNA, the CDR3 is TGCAGCGTTGCCCTAACTAGCGGGAGAAGACAAGAGACCCAGTACTTC.

The chain uses TRBV29-1 and TRBJ2-7; no clear D gene. The CDR3 is 12 amino acids. The germline V and J ends were trimmed by 7 bases and 0 bases, with 10 bases remaining between them. From germline, CDR1 is SQVTM and CDR2 ANQGSEA. The CDR3 reads CSAVAPSYEQYF. The CDR3 DNA follows: TGCAGCGCAGTGGCCCCCTCCTACGAGCAGTACTTC.

The chain carries TRBV6-6 and TRBJ1-2; the D gene is possibly TRBD1 (5 bases). Germline-derived CDR1 and CDR2 are MNHNY and SVGAGI (reference sequence). The CDR3 sequence is 15 residues long. V shed 2 bases and J shed 0 bases, with 10 bases lying between them. The CDR3 here is CASSYGQGTNYGYTF. The CDR3 coding sequence is TGTGCCAGCAGTTACGGGCAGGGCACTAACTATGGCTACACCTTC.

The rearrangement links TRBV2 to TRBJ2-7; TRBD2 matches at 10 bases. The V gene's germline CDR1 is SNHLY and CDR2 FYNNEI. V lost 4 bases, J lost 2 bases, and 5 bases stayed unmatched. This CDR3 is 15 amino acids long. For the CDR3, the DNA is TGTGCCAGCAGTGCGACTAGCGGGTTGACCTACGAGCAGTACTTC. Protein: CASSATSGLTYEQYF.

The chain has TRBV28 and TRBJ1-5; 7 bases agree with TRBD1. The CDR3 is 15 residues long. The J segment lost 4 bases and the V segment lost 10 bases, leaving 13 bases of the junction unmatched. The V gene's germline CDR1 is MDHEN and CDR2 SYDVKM. DNA of the CDR3: TGTGCCACCTATTCGGACAGGCGCTTTAATCAGCCCCAGCATTTT. This encodes CATYSDRRFNQPQHF. Variable domain in full (rest from reference TRBV28 and TRBJ1-5): DVKVTQSSRYLVKRTGEKVFLECVQDMDHENMFWYRQDPGLGLRLIYFSYDVKMKEKGDIPEGYSVSREKKERFSLILESASTNQTSMYLCATYSDRRFNQPQHFGDGTRLSIL.

The V and J genes are TRBV21-1 and TRBJ2-5; the DNA was not compared with TRBD1, the D call given in the table. TRBV21-1 is a documented pseudogene. There are 14 residues in the CDR3. CDR3 DNA sequence: TGTGCCAGCAGCGCACAGGGGGCGCGAGAGACCCAGTACTTC. It is translated as CASSAQGARETQYF.

This chain joins TRBV2 and TRBJ2-7; D gene unclear. Trimming shortened V by 3 bases and J by 1 base, and 7 bases separated the two germline ends. CDR1 and CDR2 from the germline V gene are SNHLY and FYNNEI. The CDR3 loop spans 13 amino acids. CDR3 nucleotide sequence: TGTGCCAGCAGTGACACGAGATCCTACGAGCAGTACTTC. Translating it yields CASSDTRSYEQYF.

This clonotype was detected a few times. This rearrangement joins TRBV27 to TRBJ2-1; TRBD2 matches at 11 bases. The CDR3 sequence is 17 residues long. V was pared by 2 bases and J by 2 bases, with 5 bases of the junction left unmatched. CDR1 MNHEY and CDR2 SMNVEV come from the germline V gene (reference sequence). The CDR3 DNA reads TGTGCCAGCAGTTTAATAGGGACTAGCGGCACCTACAATGAGCAGTTCTTC. The encoded protein is CASSLIGTSGTYNEQFF.

This clonotype was seen a handful of times. This chain joins TRBV7-3 and TRBJ2-5, with 8 bases matching TRBD2. V was pared by 5 bases and J by 5 bases, with 7 bases of the junction left unmatched. The CDR3 has 14 residues. The V gene's germline CDR1 is SGHTA and CDR2 FQGTGA. CDR3 bases: TGTGCCAGCAGCGTGACTAGCGCCAGGGAGACCCAGTACTTC. Its translation is CASSVTSARETQYF.

V and J are TRBV7-9 and TRBJ1-2, with D unresolved. The CDR3 is 13 amino acids. Germline V gene data show CDR1 as SEHNR and CDR2 as FQNEAQ (reference sequence). Trimming took 1 base from V and 8 from J, leaving 11 bases between them. This CDR3 is CASSLVGGSGYTF. As DNA, the CDR3 is TGTGCCAGCAGCTTAGTGGGCGGGAGCGGCTACACCTTC.

The chain couples TRBV29-1 to TRBJ2-1, with D maybe TRBD2 (6 bases). CDR1 and CDR2 from the germline V gene are SQVTM and ANQGSEA. The CDR3 runs to 13 residues. V lost 7 bases to trimming and J lost 7 bases, with 17 bases between them. The CDR3 reads CSAEGLMLNEQFF. CDR3 in DNA: TGCAGCGCCGAGGGACTTATGTTGAATGAGCAGTTCTTC.

The rearrangement uses TRBV10-3 and TRBJ1-4; D is undetermined. The CDR3 spans 13 residues. Germline V gene data show CDR1 as ENHRY and CDR2 as SYGVKD. Trimming shortened V by 7 bases and J by 7 bases, and 13 bases separated the two germline ends. CDR3 sequence: CAITREEGEKLFF. CDR3 bases: TGTGCCATCACCCGAGAAGAGGGTGAAAAACTGTTTTTT.

The chain links TRBV6-1 to TRBJ2-7, with D possibly being TRBD2 (7 bases). The J call may be wrong; the DNA end is better matched by TRBJ2-1. Germline values: CDR1 MNHNS, CDR2 SASEGT. CDR3 length: 14 amino acids. The CDR3, as DNA: TGTGCCAGCAGCATGAAGGGGGGGGAGAGAGAGCAGTTCTTC. Its translation: CASSMKGGEREQFF.

This clonotype has more than one count but fewer than ten. This chain joins TRBV7-9 and TRBJ1-3, with D possibly TRBD1 on 5 matching bases. The CDR3 totals 16 residues. The ends were cut back, 6 bases at V and 3 bases at J, with 18 bases in the middle. CDR1 is SEHNR, CDR2 FQNEAQ, per germline (reference sequence). For the CDR3, the DNA is TGTGCCAGCAGGCCGGGGGACCCACCTCGTGGAAACACCATATATTTT. Translating gives CASRPGDPPRGNTIYF.

This clonotype was found a few times. The J gene is TRBJ1-2, the V gene TRBV4-2; D remains unclear. This CDR3 contains 15 residues. The ends were cut back, 4 bases at V and 3 bases at J, with 15 bases in the middle. The V gene's germline CDR1 is LGHNA and CDR2 YNFKEQ. The CDR3 is CASSPEVRVDYGYTF. The CDR3 DNA reads as TGTGCCAGCAGCCCGGAAGTAAGAGTCGACTATGGCTACACCTTC.

Only a few counts were recorded for this clonotype. The chain combines TRBV29-1 with TRBJ2-5; D gene ambiguous. The J call is in doubt because the DNA end fits TRBJ2-7 better. Germline values: CDR1 SQVTM, CDR2 ANQGSEA. This CDR3 has 13 amino acids. CDR3 residues: CSVSGSTSYEQYF. As DNA, the CDR3 is TGCAGCGTCTCCGGGTCGACCTCCTACGAGCAGTACTTC.

The CDR3 here is CASSLSGDTIYGYTF. The DNA for the CDR3 is TGCGCCAGCAGCTTGTCCGGGGACACAATCTATGGCTACACCTTC. The chain combines TRBV5-1 with TRBJ1-2; perhaps TRBD1 as D (6 bases). V was clipped by 1 base and J by 4 bases, with 14 bases between them. The CDR3 has 15 amino acids. Germline lookup yields CDR1 SGHRS and CDR2 YFSETQ.

This clonotype has only a few counts. An end of the junction differs from the germline gene, which may be a read error. V is TRBV7-9 and J is TRBJ2-5; D is possibly TRBD2 (5 bases). CDR1 and CDR2 (germline): SEHNR, FQNEAQ (reference sequence). The CDR3 sequence is 12 residues long. Written as DNA, the CDR3 is TGTGCCAGCGGACGGGGAGTAGAGATCCAGTACTTC. Its protein is CASGRGVEIQYF. Supplemented by reference TRBV7-9 and TRBJ2-5, the full variable domain reads DTGVSQNPRHKITKRGQNVTFRCDPISEHNRLYWYRQTLGQGPEFLTYFQNEAQLEKSRLLSDRFSAERPKGSFSTLEIQRTEQGDSAMYLCASGRGVEIQYFGPGTRLLVL.

This clonotype was found many times. The J gene is TRBJ2-3, the V gene TRBV11-2; D is perhaps TRBD2 (5 bases). V lost 1 base and J 3 bases, leaving 11 bases between the germline ends. This CDR3 comprises 15 residues. Germline-derived CDR1 and CDR2 are SGHAT and FQNNGV. This chain's CDR3 is CASSLGTLGTDTQYF. The CDR3 coding sequence is TGTGCCAGCAGCTTAGGGACTCTGGGGACAGATACGCAGTATTTT.

In its sample, this clonotype was seen a few times. This chain links TRBV29-1 with TRBJ2-7; 8 nucleotides line up with TRBD1. Trimming removed 3 bases from V and 2 bases from J; junction bases left unmatched: 3. The CDR3 runs to 13 residues. From germline, CDR1 is SQVTM and CDR2 ANQGSEA. CDR3 coding DNA: TGCAGCGTTGAGGACAGGGCGACCTACGAGCAGTACTTC. Residues: CSVEDRATYEQYF.

J is TRBJ1-4 and V is TRBV12-3 or TRBV12-4, with 7 bases matching TRBD1. There are 16 residues in the CDR3. J was trimmed by 7 bases and V by 6 bases; bases with no gene match: 14. The CDR3 loop is CASSPPRSGGGEKLFF. CDR3 bases: TGTGCCAGCAGCCCGCCTCGTTCAGGGGGTGGTGAAAAACTGTTTTTT.

This clonotype was seen ten or more times. The genes are TRBV20-1 and TRBJ2-3, with unresolved D. The CDR3 runs to 10 residues. Between the trimmed V and J ends, which lost 3 bases and 5 bases, there was a span of 3 bases. Germline loops: CDR1 DFQATT, CDR2 SNEGSKA (reference sequence). CDR3 bases: TGCAGTGCTAGTGTAGATACGCAGTATTTT. Translating it yields CSASVDTQYF.

The chain has TRBV10-3 and TRBJ2-5, with TRBD2 identical over 11 bases. J lost 2 bases, V lost 9 bases, and 2 bases had no gene match. CDR3 length: 13 residues. The germline V gene encodes CDR1 ENHRY and CDR2 SYGVKD. The chain's CDR3 is CAIRLAGQETQYF. As DNA, the CDR3 is TGTGCCATACGACTAGCGGGGCAAGAGACCCAGTACTTC.

This clonotype turned up a few times. J is TRBJ1-4 and V is TRBV27, with D perhaps matching TRBD1 (5 bases). Deletions cut 5 bases from V and 8 bases from J, with 15 bases between. CDR1 and CDR2 from the germline V gene are MNHEY and SMNVEV (reference sequence). This CDR3 contains 14 residues. The CDR3 loop reads CASSPRAELEKLFF. CDR3 nucleotides: TGTGCCAGCAGTCCCAGGGCGGAATTAGAAAAACTGTTTTTT.

This clonotype was seen a handful of times. The chain uses TRBV20-1 and TRBJ1-2; D is uncertain. Trimming took off 3 bases at V and 8 bases at J, with 10 bases between the two ends. Germline CDR1 is DFQATT and CDR2 is SNEGSKA (reference sequence). The CDR3 is 11 amino acids. CDR3 amino acids: CSARTFEGYTF. The CDR3 bases are TGCAGTGCTAGGACCTTTGAAGGCTACACCTTC.

The chain has TRBV29-1 and TRBJ2-5; TRBD1 matches 8 bases. Near its end, the DNA agrees better with TRBJ2-1, so the J call may be wrong. The CDR3 has 12 residues. Germline V gives CDR1 SQVTM, CDR2 ANQGSEA. CDR3 sequence (DNA): TGCAGCGGGACAGGGATCTACAATGAGCAGTTCTTC. Its protein is CSGTGIYNEQFF.

This chain uses TRBV14 with TRBJ2-5; D might be TRBD1 or TRBD2, each matching 6 bases. CDR1 and CDR2 from the germline V gene are SGHDN and FVKESK. This CDR3 has 15 residues. Trimming left V 2 bases short and J 2 bases short, with 12 bases between. CDR3 residues: CASSQLEGGQETQYF. The CDR3 DNA is TGTGCCAGCAGCCAATTGGAGGGGGGTCAAGAGACCCAGTACTTC.

This clonotype has a handful of counts. This chain joins TRBV12-3 or TRBV12-4 and TRBJ2-3, with unresolved D. V was pared by 2 bases and J by 7 bases, with 10 bases between. The length of the CDR3 is 13 residues. The CDR3 DNA is TGTGCCAGCAGTTTAAGGTTTGATAATACGCAGTATTTT. The encoded protein is CASSLRFDNTQYF.

The chain recombines TRBV5-1 with TRBJ2-3, with D unresolved. This CDR3 region has 18 residues. Trimming removed 4 bases from V and 1 base from J, with 22 bases in between. Germline V CDR1 and CDR2: SGHRS, YFSETQ. The CDR3 DNA is TGCGCCAGCAGCCCCCTCGGAAGGGCCTCCGGAGGCACAGATACGCAGTATTTT. Its translation is CASSPLGRASGGTDTQYF.

This chain uses TRBV7-2 with TRBJ2-7; D perhaps matches TRBD2 (5 bases). V was pared by 5 bases and J by 0 bases, with 11 bases between. Germline CDR1 is SGHTA and CDR2 is FQGNSA. The CDR3 is 14 residues long. CDR3 amino acids: CASSEGLPSYEQYF. The DNA for the CDR3 is TGTGCCAGCAGCGAAGGACTTCCCTCCTACGAGCAGTACTTC.

A few counts support this clonotype. The chain joins TRBV6-6 to TRBJ2-2; D is unclear. Germline loops: CDR1 MNHNY, CDR2 SVGAGI (reference sequence). CDR3 size: 14 residues. V lost 0 bases and J lost 4, with 6 bases in between. This CDR3 reads CASSYSIATGELFF. CDR3 sequence (DNA): TGTGCCAGCAGTTACTCGATCGCCACCGGGGAGCTGTTTTTT.

The genes are TRBV12-3 or TRBV12-4 and TRBJ1-5, with 7 bases lining up with TRBD1. With 6 bases clipped from V and 9 bases from J, the junction kept 8 bases outside the gene matches. The CDR3 contains 13 residues. The CDR3 loop reads CASSHGTDRPQHF. CDR3 DNA sequence: TGTGCCAGCAGCCACGGGACAGACCGGCCCCAGCATTTT.